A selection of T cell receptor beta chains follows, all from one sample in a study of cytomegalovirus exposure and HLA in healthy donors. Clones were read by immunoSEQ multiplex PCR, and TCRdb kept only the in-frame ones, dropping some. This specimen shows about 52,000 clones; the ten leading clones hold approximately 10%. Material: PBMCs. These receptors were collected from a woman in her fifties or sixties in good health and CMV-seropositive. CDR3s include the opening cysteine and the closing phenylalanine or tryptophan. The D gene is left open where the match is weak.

cdr3_aa: CASSTTGRDEAFF
cdr3_nt: TGTGCCAGCAGCACAACCGGCCGGGATGAAGCTTTCTTT
d_call: -
j_call: TRBJ1-1
v_call: TRBV6-1

cdr3_aa: CASSVGPYLNEQFF
cdr3_nt: TGTGCCAGCAGCGTAGGTCCCTACCTCAATGAGCAGTTCTTC
d_call: -
j_call: TRBJ2-1
v_call: TRBV9

cdr3_aa: CASSLQVNQPQHF
cdr3_nt: TGTGCCAGCAGCCTACAGGTCAATCAGCCCCAGCATTTT
d_call: -
j_call: TRBJ1-5
v_call: TRBV7-2

cdr3_aa: CASSFFVSYNEQFF
cdr3_nt: TGTGCCAGCAGTTTTTTCGTCTCCTACAATGAGCAGTTCTTC
d_call: -
j_call: TRBJ2-1
v_call: TRBV28

cdr3_aa: CASSLGTSGNEQFF
cdr3_nt: TGTGCCAGCAGCTTAGGGACTAGCGGGAATGAGCAGTTCTTC
d_call: TRBD2
j_call: TRBJ2-1
v_call: TRBV7-8

cdr3_aa: CASFLAGGTDTQYF
cdr3_nt: TGTGCCAGCTTTCTAGCGGGGGGCACAGATACGCAGTATTTT
d_call: TRBD2
j_call: TRBJ2-3
v_call: TRBV6-1

cdr3_aa: CASSSRAGPSYEQYF
cdr3_nt: TGCGCCAGCAGCTCCCGGGCGGGGCCATCCTACGAGCAGTACTTC
d_call: -
j_call: TRBJ2-7
v_call: TRBV5-1

cdr3_aa: CASRTGLNQPQHF
cdr3_nt: TGCGCCAGCCGGACAGGGCTCAATCAGCCCCAGCATTTT
d_call: TRBD1
j_call: TRBJ1-5
v_call: TRBV10-2

cdr3_aa: CASSGRGFNQPQHF
cdr3_nt: TGTGCCAGCAGCGGCAGAGGGTTCAATCAGCCCCAGCATTTT
d_call: -
j_call: TRBJ1-5
v_call: TRBV5-6

cdr3_aa: CASSQEAGNTEAFF
cdr3_nt: TGCGCCAGCAGCCAAGAAGCGGGGAACACTGAAGCTTTCTTT
d_call: -
j_call: TRBJ1-1
v_call: TRBV4-3

cdr3_aa: CASSQGAALNEKLFF
cdr3_nt: TGCGCCAGCAGCCAAGGGGCAGCTCTAAATGAAAAACTGTTTTTT
d_call: -
j_call: TRBJ1-4
v_call: TRBV4-3

cdr3_aa: CASWRSPYEQYF
cdr3_nt: TGTGCCAGCTGGCGGTCTCCCTACGAGCAGTACTTC
d_call: -
j_call: TRBJ2-7
v_call: TRBV27

cdr3_aa: CASSARESNYGYTF
cdr3_nt: TGTGCCAGCAGCGCACGGGAGTCTAACTATGGCTACACCTTC
d_call: -
j_call: TRBJ1-2
v_call: TRBV7-8

cdr3_aa: CASSYGGSAGANVLTF
cdr3_nt: TGTGCCAGCAGTTATGGGGGGTCGGCTGGGGCCAACGTCCTGACTTTC
d_call: -
j_call: TRBJ2-6
v_call: TRBV6-6

cdr3_aa: CASSRGGGDEKLFF
cdr3_nt: TGTGCCAGCTCACGGGGGGGCGGCGATGAAAAACTGTTTTTT
d_call: -
j_call: TRBJ1-4
v_call: TRBV18

cdr3_aa: CASSLFGDYGYTF
cdr3_nt: TGTGCCAGCAGCTTATTCGGGGACTATGGCTACACCTTC
d_call: -
j_call: TRBJ1-2
v_call: TRBV7-3

cdr3_aa: CASRELAGGASVAKNIQYF
cdr3_nt: TGTGCCAGCAGGGAACTAGCGGGGGGGGCCTCCGTAGCCAAAAACATTCAGTACTTC
d_call: TRBD2
j_call: TRBJ2-4
v_call: TRBV6-1

cdr3_aa: CATSSGLRRGNQPQHF
cdr3_nt: TGTGCCACCAGCAGCGGACTTAGGCGGGGCAATCAGCCCCAGCATTTT
d_call: -
j_call: TRBJ1-5
v_call: TRBV15

cdr3_aa: CASSDLSRDYEQFF
cdr3_nt: TGTGCCAGCAGTGATCTTTCCCGGGATTATGAGCAGTTCTTC
d_call: -
j_call: TRBJ2-1
v_call: TRBV2

cdr3_aa: CASSYSDRANEKLFF
cdr3_nt: TGTGCCAGCAGTTACTCTGACAGGGCGAATGAAAAACTGTTTTTT
d_call: TRBD1
j_call: TRBJ1-4
v_call: TRBV6-5

cdr3_aa: CAWSVGLYNEQFF
cdr3_nt: TGTGCCTGGAGTGTAGGACTCTACAATGAGCAGTTCTTC
d_call: -
j_call: TRBJ2-1
v_call: TRBV30

cdr3_aa: CASSPDTGFTEAFF
cdr3_nt: TGTGCCAGCTCACCAGACACGGGGTTCACTGAAGCTTTCTTT
d_call: -
j_call: TRBJ1-1
v_call: TRBV18

cdr3_aa: CASSLYGGTVAGYTF
cdr3_nt: TGTGCCAGCAGCTTGTATGGAGGGACAGTGGCTGGCTACACCTTC
d_call: TRBD1
j_call: TRBJ1-2
v_call: TRBV5-6

cdr3_aa: CASSGLRAGYEQYF
cdr3_nt: TGTGCCAGCAGTGGACTCCGGGCGGGGTACGAGCAGTACTTC
d_call: -
j_call: TRBJ2-7
v_call: TRBV6-1

cdr3_aa: CASSLGQVNYGYTF
cdr3_nt: TGTGCCAGCAGTTTGGGGCAGGTTAACTATGGCTACACCTTC
d_call: -
j_call: TRBJ1-2
v_call: TRBV28

cdr3_aa: CASSKSGRTTDTQYF
cdr3_nt: TGCGCCAGCAGCAAAAGCGGGAGGACAACAGATACGCAGTATTTT
d_call: TRBD2
j_call: TRBJ2-3
v_call: TRBV5-1

cdr3_aa: CASSMRLAGRSDTQYF
cdr3_nt: TGTGCCAGTAGTATGAGACTAGCGGGAAGGTCAGATACGCAGTATTTT
d_call: TRBD2
j_call: TRBJ2-3
v_call: TRBV19

cdr3_aa: CASSYPRGRVGELFF
cdr3_nt: TGTGCCAGCAGCTACCCCAGGGGGCGGGTCGGGGAGCTGTTTTTT
d_call: TRBD1
j_call: TRBJ2-2
v_call: TRBV7-7

cdr3_aa: CACKTRRTGKNSPLHF
cdr3_nt: TGTGCCTGCAAAACTCGTCGGACAGGGAAGAATTCACCCCTCCACTTT
d_call: TRBD1
j_call: TRBJ1-6
v_call: TRBV30

cdr3_aa: CAWSRLAGKYEQYF
cdr3_nt: TGTGCCTGGAGCCGACTAGCGGGAAAGTACGAGCAGTACTTC
d_call: TRBD2
j_call: TRBJ2-7
v_call: TRBV30

cdr3_aa: CASRSIQGYNSPLHF
cdr3_nt: TGTGCCAGCAGATCGATACAGGGGTATAATTCACCCCTCCACTTT
d_call: TRBD1
j_call: TRBJ1-6
v_call: TRBV28

cdr3_aa: CASRGLAEIPYNEQFF
cdr3_nt: TGTGCCAGCAGGGGTCTAGCGGAAATTCCCTACAATGAGCAGTTCTTC
d_call: TRBD2
j_call: TRBJ2-1
v_call: TRBV2

cdr3_aa: CASSSQGAGGYTF
cdr3_nt: TGTGCCAGCAGCTCCCAGGGGGCGGGAGGCTACACCTTC
d_call: TRBD1
j_call: TRBJ1-2
v_call: TRBV7-6

cdr3_aa: CASSQRGYSNTGELFF
cdr3_nt: TGTGCCAGCAGTCAACGCGGATACTCGAACACCGGGGAGCTGTTTTTT
d_call: -
j_call: TRBJ2-2
v_call: TRBV6-6

cdr3_aa: CASSSTGTSGRVHEQFF
cdr3_nt: TGTGCCAGCAGTTCTACTGGGACTAGCGGGAGGGTACATGAGCAGTTCTTC
d_call: TRBD2
j_call: TRBJ2-1
v_call: TRBV28

cdr3_aa: CASRRTGGRNTEAFF
cdr3_nt: TGTGCCAGCAGGAGGACAGGGGGACGCAACACTGAAGCTTTCTTT
d_call: TRBD1
j_call: TRBJ1-1
v_call: TRBV27

cdr3_aa: CASISGPSSYNEQFF
cdr3_nt: TGTGCCAGCATCTCAGGGCCCTCCTCCTACAATGAGCAGTTCTTC
d_call: -
j_call: TRBJ2-1
v_call: TRBV5-8

cdr3_aa: CASSLWQGAMPLHF
cdr3_nt: TGTGCCAGCAGCTTGTGGCAGGGGGCGATGCCCCTCCACTTT
d_call: TRBD1
j_call: TRBJ1-6
v_call: TRBV5-6